The clone carrying this T cell receptor beta chain has only a few counts. Its antigen is not known. This sample is drawn from a study of PD-L1 blockade in urothelial cancer. Whole-study findings and limits: Prediction of better survival came from below-median pretreatment blood TCR clonality.

The germline gives CDR1 SGHNT, CDR2 YENEEA. The length of the CDR3 is 13 residues. Trimming pared 5 bases from V and 7 bases from J, leaving 9 bases between. Assay: immunoSEQ multiplex PCR; the TCRdb copy retains only in-frame clones and omits some. The data show about 37,000 clones, 70% to 85% seen once. Specimen: PBMCs, collected around atezolizumab (anti-PD-L1) treatment. The chain links TRBV11-3 to TRBJ1-6; a possible D gene is TRBD1 (6 bases). The clonotype originates from a man between 60 and 70 years old with urothelial cancer. The CDR3 spells CASSLGQNSPLHF. The CDR3, as DNA: TGTGCCAGCAGCCTCGGACAGAATTCACCCCTCCACTTT.